The 23 T cell receptor beta chains below were found in one sample sequenced in a study of blood T cells in healthy people across ages. Next came a second PCR, run for about 7 to 12 cycles, which used a sample-barcoded 5' primer along with a J-beta primer mix. In TCRdb, the 5' RACE reads were re-called with MiXCR into one record per CDR3 protein. The sample holds some 1,000,000 distinct CDR3 sequences, almost 25% seen once. This sample also belongs to another study, concerning T cells of mothers and their children.

Specimen: blood. The origin of the receptors is a girl aged 2 to 9 in good health.

V gene TRBV7-9 combines with J gene TRBJ2-3, with 9 positions matching TRBD2. Germline V gene sequence: CDR1 SEHNR, CDR2 FQNEAQ (reference sequence). CDR3 size: 14 residues. V shed 8 bases and J 8 bases; nucleotides not matched to a gene: 11. The CDR3 DNA sequence: TGTGCCAGCTTCGGGGAACTAGCGGGTCCTACGCAGTATTTT. This codes for CASFGELAGPTQYF.

The table lists this clonotype with a few counts. The chain couples TRBV5-5 to TRBJ1-5; 7 bases match TRBD1. Germline V gene data show CDR1 as SGHKS and CDR2 as YYEKEE (reference sequence). V lost 3 bases, J lost 1 base, and 4 bases stayed unmatched. This CDR3 spans 15 amino acids. Here the CDR3 reads CASSYGTESNQPQHF. CDR3 coding DNA: TGTGCCAGCAGCTACGGGACAGAAAGCAATCAGCCCCAGCATTTT.

In its sample, this clonotype was seen a few times. V is TRBV24-1 and J is TRBJ2-3; a weak D match, TRBD1 (5 bases). CDR3 size: 14 residues. Trimming cost V 8 bases and J 0 bases, with 11 bases left between them. The germline V gene has CDR1 KGHDR and CDR2 SFDVKD. CDR3 region: CATNQGLSTDTQYF. CDR3 in DNA: TGTGCCACCAATCAGGGCCTCAGCACAGATACGCAGTATTTT.

This clonotype turned up a few times. This sequence joins TRBV27 and TRBJ2-1, with TRBD1 as a possible D gene (7 bases). The CDR3 runs 17 residues. The V end lost 6 bases, the J end lost 0 bases, and 18 bases lay between the germline ends. The germline CDR1 and CDR2 sequences are MNHEY and SMNVEV (reference sequence). The CDR3 DNA sequence: TGTGCCAGCAGCCAACTGGAGGGGGCAAGCTCCTACAATGAGCAGTTCTTC. Its protein product is CASSQLEGASSYNEQFF.

This clonotype was seen a handful of times. The chain is built from TRBV4-2 and TRBJ2-7; TRBD2 matches at 9 bases. Trimming removed 0 bases from V and 7 bases from J; junction bases left unmatched: 10. Germline CDR1 is LGHNA and CDR2 is YNFKEQ. The CDR3 is 16 amino acids. The CDR3 region is CASSQDVAGAHLEQYF. DNA for the CDR3: TGTGCCAGCAGCCAAGATGTAGCGGGGGCGCATCTAGAGCAGTACTTC.

This chain joins TRBV3-1 and TRBJ2-7; D is possibly TRBD2 (5 bases). The CDR3 has 14 residues. Germline V lookup: CDR1 LGHDT, CDR2 YNNKEL (reference sequence). The ends were cut back, 4 bases at V and 1 base at J, with 11 bases in the middle. CDR3 sequence (DNA): TGTGCCAGCAGCCCCCGGGTAGCGTCCTACGAGCAGTACTTC. This codes for CASSPRVASYEQYF.

There are a few counts of this clonotype. This chain links TRBV20-1 with TRBJ2-5, with TRBD1 identical over 7 bases. The J call may be in error: the DNA end matches TRBJ2-7 better. From germline, CDR1 is DFQATT and CDR2 SNEGSKA (reference sequence). The CDR3 loop spans 15 amino acids. In DNA form, the CDR3 reads TGCAGTGCTACCCCTCGACAGGGATGGGCCTACGAGCAGTACTTC. Its protein product is CSATPRQGWAYEQYF.

The table lists this clonotype with a few counts. This chain joins TRBV24-1 and TRBJ2-3, with 8 bases identical to TRBD1. The CDR3 has 16 amino acids. V was pared by 3 bases and J by 3 bases, with 7 bases of the junction left unmatched. Germline CDR1 KGHDR, CDR2 SFDVKD. The CDR3 DNA reads TGTGCCACCAGTGATCCCAGGGGGCTCGAGACAGATACGCAGTATTTT. It yields the protein CATSDPRGLETDTQYF.

In its sample, this clonotype was seen a few times. The V call is TRBV3-1, the J call TRBJ2-5; D is possibly TRBD2 (6 bases). Trimming took 3 bases from V and 1 from J, leaving 12 bases between them. Germline CDR1 is LGHDT and CDR2 is YNNKEL (reference sequence). The CDR3 totals 15 residues. In DNA, the CDR3 is TGTGCCAGCAGCCACCCGGGGGAGGCCCAAGAGACCCAGTACTTC. Amino acids: CASSHPGEAQETQYF.

This clonotype was seen more than once but under ten times. The chain carries TRBV5-4 and TRBJ2-2, with 13 bases matching TRBD2. The V gene end was trimmed by 0 bases and the J gene end by 5 bases; junction bases not matched to a gene: 4. Germline assignment: CDR1 SGHNT and CDR2 YYREEE (reference sequence). The CDR3 runs 17 residues. CDR3 protein: CASSLGLAGGGTGELFF. For the CDR3, the DNA is TGTGCCAGCAGCTTGGGACTAGCGGGGGGCGGGACCGGGGAGCTGTTTTTT.

The chain recombines TRBV7-6 with TRBJ2-2; weak D call: TRBD2 (5 bases). V lost 5 bases and J 4 bases, leaving 11 bases between the germline ends. CDR3 length: 14 amino acids. Germline values: CDR1 SGHVS, CDR2 FNYEAQ. CDR3 region: CASSPGLFTGELFF. In DNA form, the CDR3 reads TGTGCCAGCAGCCCCGGACTCTTCACCGGGGAGCTGTTTTTT.

The V call is TRBV7-2, the J call TRBJ2-1; 12 bases map to TRBD2. Per germline, CDR1 SGHTA and CDR2 FQGNSA. Trimming cost V 1 base and J 15 bases; bases outside gene matches: 10. This CDR3 is built from 15 residues. The CDR3 reads CASSLVPLAGGLLFF. CDR3 sequence (DNA): TGTGCCAGCAGCTTAGTTCCCCTAGCGGGGGGGCTTTTGTTCTTC. The variable domain in full, with the rest retrieved from reference TRBV7-2 and TRBJ2-1, is GAGVSQSPSNKVTEKGKDVELRCDPISGHTALYWYRQSLGQGLEFLIYFQGNSAPDKSGLPSDRFSAERTGGSVSTLTIQRTQQEDSAVYLCASSLVPLAGGLLFFGPGTRLTVL.

J is TRBJ2-5 and V is TRBV5-6; D remains ambiguous. Deletions cut 7 bases from V and 6 bases from J, with 16 bases between. The germline gives CDR1 SGHDT, CDR2 YYEEEE. The CDR3 is 13 amino acids. The CDR3 protein is CASLAGDLQTQYF. In DNA form, the CDR3 reads TGTGCCAGCCTTGCAGGTGACTTGCAGACCCAGTACTTC.

This clonotype was seen only a few times. This chain joins TRBV7-2 and TRBJ2-5, with 7 bases matching TRBD1. The CDR3 sequence is 18 residues long. The germline gives CDR1 SGHTA, CDR2 FQGNSA. Trimming took 2 bases from V and 2 from J; bases not matched to a gene: 14. Here the CDR3 DNA reads TGTGCCAGCAGCTTAAACGGTCCCACACAGGGGATTCAAGAGACCCAGTACTTC. It is translated as CASSLNGPTQGIQETQYF. Based on the CDR3 plus reference TRBV7-2 and TRBJ2-5, the full variable domain is GAGVSQSPSNKVTEKGKDVELRCDPISGHTALYWYRQSLGQGLEFLIYFQGNSAPDKSGLPSDRFSAERTGGSVSTLTIQRTQQEDSAVYLCASSLNGPTQGIQETQYFGPGTRLLVL.

The chain recombines TRBV10-3 with TRBJ2-7, with 9 bases identical to TRBD1. The germline V gene has CDR1 ENHRY and CDR2 SYGVKD. This CDR3 spans 15 amino acids. V lost 0 bases, J lost 5 bases, and 5 bases stayed unmatched. The CDR3 loop reads CAISESGDRVNEQYF. The CDR3 region has the DNA TGTGCCATCAGTGAGTCGGGGGACAGGGTTAACGAGCAGTACTTC.

The sample holds a few counts of this clonotype. V is TRBV12-3 or TRBV12-4 and J is TRBJ2-7; D is undetermined. CDR3 length: 12 residues. Trimming took off 8 bases at V and 0 bases at J, with 8 bases between the two ends. This CDR3 reads CASGLFSYEQYF. As DNA, the CDR3 is TGTGCCAGCGGGCTCTTCTCCTACGAGCAGTACTTC.

This clonotype occurred a few times. The chain is built from TRBV12-3 or TRBV12-4 and TRBJ2-3; D is possibly TRBD1 or TRBD2 (6 bases each). The CDR3 runs to 13 residues. V dropped 9 bases and J dropped 2 bases, with 12 bases sitting between them. The CDR3 is CASRGVITDTQYF. CDR3 nucleotide sequence: TGTGCCAGTAGGGGGGTAATCACAGATACGCAGTATTTT.

The chain recombines TRBV20-1 with TRBJ2-5; 9 bases map to TRBD1. The J call may not be correct, given that the DNA end is closer to TRBJ2-7. Per germline, CDR1 DFQATT and CDR2 SNEGSKA (reference sequence). The CDR3 spans 14 residues. CDR3 region: CSASDPGQGYEQYF. The CDR3 DNA reads as TGCAGTGCTAGCGATCCGGGACAGGGCTACGAGCAGTACTTC.

This chain connects TRBV3-1 to TRBJ2-3, with TRBD2 matching over 8 bases. The CDR3 runs 16 residues. In germline, CDR1 is LGHDT, CDR2 YNNKEL (reference sequence). The trim removed 2 bases at V and 2 bases at J, leaving 6 bases unmatched. Here the CDR3 DNA reads TGTGCCAGCAGCCAACTTTCGCGGGGGGACACAGATACGCAGTATTTT. Translated, it gives CASSQLSRGDTDTQYF.

This clonotype occurred a few times. CDR3 protein: CASSLVRREETQYF. In DNA form, the CDR3 reads TGCGCCAGCAGCTTGGTGCGTCGAGAAGAGACCCAGTACTTC. This chain connects TRBV5-1 to TRBJ2-5; D gene uncertain. CDR3 length equals 14 residues. The germline V gene encodes CDR1 SGHRS and CDR2 YFSETQ. Trimming removed 0 bases at V and 3 bases at J, with 9 bases between.

The chain's CDR3 is CASSAGTGSRETQYF. In DNA form, the CDR3 reads TGTGCCAGCAGCGCCGGGACAGGGAGTAGGGAGACCCAGTACTTC. The chain is built from TRBV9 and TRBJ2-5, with TRBD1 matching 9 bases. The V gene end was trimmed by 3 bases and the J gene end by 5 bases; junction bases not matched to a gene: 8. The CDR3 sequence is 15 residues long. In germline, CDR1 is SGDLS, CDR2 YYNGEE.

V usage is TRBV28 and J usage is TRBJ2-5, with 11 bases lining up with TRBD2. The J call may be mistaken, given a closer DNA end match to TRBJ2-7. CDR3 length equals 16 residues. Germline V gene sequence: CDR1 MDHEN, CDR2 SYDVKM. The CDR3 loop is CASSYPLAGGHVEQYF. CDR3 sequence (DNA): TGTGCCAGCAGTTACCCCTTAGCGGGAGGGCACGTCGAGCAGTACTTC.

J is TRBJ2-2 and V is TRBV18; D uncertain. CDR1 KGHSH and CDR2 LQKENI come from the germline V gene. Trimming took off 0 bases at V and 3 bases at J, with 2 bases between the two ends. The CDR3 is made up of 13 amino acids. CDR3 nucleotides: TGTGCCAGCTCACCACCGTACACCGGGGAGCTGTTTTTT. This encodes CASSPPYTGELFF. The whole variable domain, filled in from reference TRBV18 and TRBJ2-2, reads NAGVMQNPRHLVRRRGQEARLRCSPMKGHSHVYWYRQLPEEGLKFMVYLQKENIIDESGMPKERFSAEFPKEGPSILRIQQVVRGDSAAYFCASSPPYTGELFFGEGSRLTVL.